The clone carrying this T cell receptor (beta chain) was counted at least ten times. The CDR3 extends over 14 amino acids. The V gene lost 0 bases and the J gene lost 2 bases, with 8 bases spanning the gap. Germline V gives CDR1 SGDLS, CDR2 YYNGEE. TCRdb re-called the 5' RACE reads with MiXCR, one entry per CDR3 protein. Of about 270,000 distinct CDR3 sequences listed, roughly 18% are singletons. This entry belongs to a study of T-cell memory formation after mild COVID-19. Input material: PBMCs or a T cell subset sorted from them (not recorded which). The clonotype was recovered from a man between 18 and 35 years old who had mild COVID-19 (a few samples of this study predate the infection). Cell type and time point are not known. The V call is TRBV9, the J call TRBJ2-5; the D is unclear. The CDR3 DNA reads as TGTGCCAGCAGCGTAGGGTCGGGTCAAGAGACCCAGTACTTC. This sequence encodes CASSVGSGQETQYF.